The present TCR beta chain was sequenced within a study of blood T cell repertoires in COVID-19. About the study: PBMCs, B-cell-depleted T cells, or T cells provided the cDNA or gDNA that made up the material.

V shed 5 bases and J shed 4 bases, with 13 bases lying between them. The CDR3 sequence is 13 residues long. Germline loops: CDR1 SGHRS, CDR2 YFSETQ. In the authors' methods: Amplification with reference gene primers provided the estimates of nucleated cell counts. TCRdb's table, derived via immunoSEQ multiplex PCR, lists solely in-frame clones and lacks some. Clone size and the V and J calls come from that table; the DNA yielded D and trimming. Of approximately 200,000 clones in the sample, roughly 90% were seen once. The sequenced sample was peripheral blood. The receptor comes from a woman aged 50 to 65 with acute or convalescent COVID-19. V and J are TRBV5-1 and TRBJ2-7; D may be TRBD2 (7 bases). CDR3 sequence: CASRSGGGYEQYF. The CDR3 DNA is TGCGCCAGCAGGTCGGGGGGCGGGTACGAGCAGTACTTC.